The 22 T cell receptor beta chains reported below all come from one sample, sequenced in a study of T cells in Graves' hyperthyroidism and ophthalmopathy. TCR beta CDR3 sequences were amplified from RNA transcripts. An initial round of RT-PCR targeting the TCR CDR3 relied on the HTBI primer set. TCRdb used MiXCR to reprocess the multiplex PCR reads, holding one entry per CDR3 protein. Here the sample spans a few hundred thousand distinct CDR3 sequences, approximately 20% being singletons. The sample consisted of blood. Receptors were obtained from a man between 25 and 39 years old with Graves' ophthalmopathy.

This clonotype was seen more than once but under ten times. This chain connects TRBV6-5 to TRBJ2-7, with TRBD2 matching 9 bases. Germline V lookup: CDR1 MNHEY, CDR2 SVGAGI. Unmatched junction bases numbered 4, after V lost 1 base and J lost 3 bases. This CDR3 is built from 15 residues. This chain's CDR3 is CASSYFGGRVYEQYF. DNA of the CDR3: TGTGCCAGCAGTTACTTCGGCGGGAGGGTCTACGAGCAGTACTTC.

This clonotype occurred many times. This chain links TRBV30 with TRBJ1-1; TRBD1 might be the D (5 bases). V was clipped by 4 bases and J by 2 bases, with 17 bases between them. Germline V gene sequence: CDR1 GTSNPN, CDR2 SVGIG (reference sequence). This CDR3 contains 15 residues. The CDR3 bases are TGTGCCTGGACCCCAGCCGGGACGGTTAACACTGAAGCTTTCTTT. Protein: CAWTPAGTVNTEAFF.

The chain carries TRBV20-1 and TRBJ2-1; TRBD1 matches 9 bases. CDR3 length: 16 amino acids. With V trimmed by 1 base and J by 7 bases, 11 bases remained unmatched. Looked up from germline, CDR1 is DFQATT and CDR2 is SNEGSKA (reference sequence). CDR3 in amino acids: CSARAWNRGRVNEQFF. The DNA of the CDR3 is TGCAGTGCTAGAGCCTGGAACAGGGGGCGCGTGAATGAGCAGTTCTTC.

This clonotype has only a few counts. The chain joins TRBV7-9 to TRBJ2-7, with TRBD2 matching 9 bases. The trim removed 5 bases at V and 3 bases at J, leaving 5 bases unmatched. This CDR3 contains 14 residues. Germline-derived CDR1 and CDR2 are SEHNR and FQNEAQ (reference sequence). DNA of the CDR3: TGTGCCAGCAGCCCACTAGCGGGTTACTACGAGCAGTACTTC. This encodes CASSPLAGYYEQYF.

As concerns this clonotype: A junction boundary mismatches the germline segment, possibly from a read error. This chain connects TRBV10-3 to TRBJ2-1; 7 bases map to TRBD1. The CDR3 covers 17 residues. CDR1 and CDR2 from the germline V gene are ENHRY and SYGVKD. The CDR3 coding sequence is TGTGCCATCAGTGTCCCTCCGGACAGGCCTTCCTACAATGAGCAGCTCTTC. This encodes CAISVPPDRPSYNEQLF.

With regard to this clonotype: Sequence at one end of the junction differs from germline and may be a read error. V gene TRBV19 combines with J gene TRBJ2-1; perhaps TRBD2 as D (6 bases). From germline, CDR1 is LNHDA and CDR2 SQIVND (reference sequence). The CDR3 spans 15 residues. The CDR3 region has the DNA TGTGCCAGTAGTATCGGGACTTATACCTACAATGAGCGGTTCTTC. Translation gives CASSIGTYTYNERFF.

This clonotype was found many times. The chain is built from TRBV6-1 and TRBJ1-5; no firm D call. There are 14 residues in the CDR3. Per germline, CDR1 MNHNS and CDR2 SASEGT. V lost 5 bases and J lost 7, with 15 bases in between. CDR3 sequence: CASSSGRSRQPQHF. The CDR3 DNA is TGTGCCAGCAGTTCCGGACGGAGCAGGCAGCCCCAGCATTTT.

This chain connects TRBV7-2 to TRBJ1-1; no clear D gene. Germline V gene lookup returns CDR1 SGHTA and CDR2 FQGNSA. Trimming pared 5 bases from V and 7 bases from J, leaving 11 bases between. This CDR3 region has 12 residues. DNA for the CDR3: TGTGCCAGCAGCGACCGCTTAAATGAAGCTTTCTTT. It is translated as CASSDRLNEAFF.

This clonotype was recorded at least ten times. The rearrangement uses TRBV30 and TRBJ2-5; D perhaps matches TRBD1 (5 bases). The CDR3 totals 13 residues. V was clipped by 1 base and J by 2 bases, with 8 bases between them. Germline assignment: CDR1 GTSNPN and CDR2 SVGIG (reference sequence). The DNA for the CDR3 is TGTGCCTGGAGTGGGGGCCCACAAGAGACCCAGTACTTC. It is translated as CAWSGGPQETQYF.

This clonotype was detected once. The V call is TRBV28, the J call TRBJ1-5, with unresolved D. This CDR3 has 13 residues. The germline V gene encodes CDR1 MDHEN and CDR2 SYDVKM. Trimming removed 2 bases from V and 10 bases from J, with 12 bases in between. DNA of the CDR3: TGTGCCAGCAGTTTAGGGCCCTCGAGCCCCCAGCATTTT. Its protein is CASSLGPSSPQHF. Combining the CDR3 with reference TRBV28 and TRBJ1-5 gives the whole variable domain DVKVTQSSRYLVKRTGEKVFLECVQDMDHENMFWYRQDPGLGLRLIYFSYDVKMKEKGDIPEGYSVSREKKERFSLILESASTNQTSMYLCASSLGPSSPQHFGDGTRLSIL.

This clonotype was seen only a few times. V and J are TRBV20-1 and TRBJ1-6; tentatively, D is TRBD1 (6 bases). The ends were cut back, 0 bases at V and 4 bases at J, with 13 bases in the middle. Germline V CDR1 and CDR2: DFQATT, SNEGSKA (reference sequence). The CDR3 is 16 amino acids. DNA of the CDR3: TGCAGTGCTAGAGAGGGGGGCAGGGGATATAATTCACCCCTCCACTTT. Its protein is CSAREGGRGYNSPLHF.

This clonotype turned up a few times. The chain combines TRBV6-1 with TRBJ1-1; 9 bases align to TRBD1. The V gene end was trimmed by 7 bases and the J gene end by 4 bases; junction bases not matched to a gene: 7. The CDR3 length is 14 residues. Germline V CDR1 and CDR2: MNHNS, SASEGT. CDR3 residues: CASKTDRGGTEAFF. In nucleotides, the CDR3 is TGTGCCAGCAAAACCGACAGGGGGGGCACTGAAGCTTTCTTT.

Note on this clonotype: A clone one base away is much larger, so this may be a read error. This rearrangement joins TRBV12-3 or TRBV12-4 to TRBJ2-5, with TRBD1 matching 8 bases. This CDR3 has 18 amino acids. CDR3 region: CASSLEEAAGGPQETRYF. The CDR3 region has the DNA TGTGCCAGCAGTTTAGAGGAGGCGGCAGGGGGCCCACAAGAGACCCGGTACTTC.

The chain has TRBV12-5 and TRBJ2-2; D tentatively reads TRBD1 or TRBD2 (5 bases each). Trimming left V 7 bases short and J 9 bases short, with 24 bases between. Germline CDR1 and CDR2: LGHNT and FRNRAP. The CDR3 runs 16 residues. CDR3 DNA sequence: TGTGCTAGTGCCATTTCGGGGCAACTTAGCGCCAGGGAGCTGTTTTTT. Amino acids: CASAISGQLSARELFF.

A few counts support this clonotype. This sequence joins TRBV6-1 and TRBJ1-5, with no clear D. This CDR3 has 15 amino acids. The germline V gene encodes CDR1 MNHNS and CDR2 SASEGT. V was clipped by 6 bases and J by 0 bases, with 12 bases between them. DNA of the CDR3: TGTGCCAGCAGGTACACAGCTTATAGCAATCAGCCCCAGCATTTT. This gives the protein CASRYTAYSNQPQHF.

The chain uses TRBV6-1 and TRBJ1-1, with D uncertain. Trimming took 2 bases from V and 10 from J, leaving 5 bases between them. Germline V lookup: CDR1 MNHNS, CDR2 SASEGT. The CDR3 totals 10 residues. CDR3 in amino acids: CASSERGAFF. The CDR3 bases are TGTGCCAGCAGTGAAAGAGGAGCTTTCTTT.

The V call is TRBV9, the J call TRBJ2-5; 10 nucleotides match TRBD2. The CDR3 consists of 15 residues. Germline CDR1 reads SGDLS; CDR2 reads YYNGEE. Unmatched junction bases numbered 6, after V lost 3 bases and J lost 4 bases. The CDR3 DNA reads TGTGCCAGCAGCGAAAGCGGGAGGGTTGGAGAGACCCAGTACTTC. Protein product: CASSESGRVGETQYF. The full variable domain, its missing parts supplied by reference TRBV9 and TRBJ2-5, is DSGVTQTPKHLITATGQRVTLRCSPRSGDLSVYWYQQSLDQGLQFLIQYYNGEERAKGNILERFSAQQFPDLHSELNLSSLELGDSALYFCASSESGRVGETQYFGPGTRLLVL.

The chain combines TRBV20-1 with TRBJ2-7; 9 positions agree with TRBD2. Trimming cost V 5 bases and J 1 base; bases outside gene matches: 6. The CDR3 runs to 14 residues. Per the germline V gene, CDR1 is DFQATT and CDR2 is SNEGSKA (reference sequence). CDR3 region: CSAGLAGQSYEQYF. CDR3 nucleotide sequence: TGCAGTGCTGGGCTAGCGGGACAATCCTACGAGCAGTACTTC.

The chain couples TRBV4-1 to TRBJ1-1; maybe TRBD1 (5 bases). Per germline, CDR1 MGHRA and CDR2 YSYEKL. The CDR3 loop spans 14 amino acids. The V gene lost 0 bases and the J gene lost 6 bases, with 11 bases spanning the gap. Written as DNA, the CDR3 is TGCGCCAGCAGCCAAGAGGGGGGGGTCGCTGAAGCTTTCTTT. Protein sequence: CASSQEGGVAEAFF.

The chain is built from TRBV28 and TRBJ2-7; D uncertain. In germline, CDR1 is MDHEN, CDR2 SYDVKM. The CDR3 runs to 13 residues. Trimming took 2 bases from V and 2 from J, leaving 7 bases between them. CDR3 protein: CASSLNWAYEQYF. CDR3 coding DNA: TGTGCCAGCAGTTTAAACTGGGCCTACGAGCAGTACTTC.

This sequence joins TRBV6-1 and TRBJ1-5; TRBD1 matches at 7 bases. Germline lookup yields CDR1 MNHNS and CDR2 SASEGT. With 2 bases clipped from V and 0 bases from J, the junction kept 7 bases outside the gene matches. This CDR3 region has 17 residues. In DNA form, the CDR3 reads TGTGCCAGCAGTGAACCAGCCCGACAGGGTAGCAATCAGCCCCAGCATTTT. The encoded protein is CASSEPARQGSNQPQHF.

V is TRBV27 and J is TRBJ1-5, with no clear D. The CDR3 loop spans 13 amino acids. The germline CDR1 and CDR2 sequences are MNHEY and SMNVEV (reference sequence). V was cut by 6 bases and J by 7 bases, with 13 bases left in between. The CDR3 DNA follows: TGTGCCAGCAGGAGGGAACCGGGGCAGCCCCAGCATTTT. This gives the protein CASRREPGQPQHF.